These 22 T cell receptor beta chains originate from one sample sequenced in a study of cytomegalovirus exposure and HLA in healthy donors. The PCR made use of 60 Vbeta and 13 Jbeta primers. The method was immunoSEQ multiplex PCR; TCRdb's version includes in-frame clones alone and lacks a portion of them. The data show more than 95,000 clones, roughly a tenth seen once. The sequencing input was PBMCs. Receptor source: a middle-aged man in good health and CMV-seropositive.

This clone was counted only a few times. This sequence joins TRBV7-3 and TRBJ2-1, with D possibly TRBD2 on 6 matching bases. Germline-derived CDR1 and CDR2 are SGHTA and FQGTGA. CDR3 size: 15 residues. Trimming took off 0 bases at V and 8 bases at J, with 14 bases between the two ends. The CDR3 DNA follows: TGTGCCAGCAGCTTAACTGCGGGGTCGAGGGATGAGCAGTTCTTC. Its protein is CASSLTAGSRDEQFF.

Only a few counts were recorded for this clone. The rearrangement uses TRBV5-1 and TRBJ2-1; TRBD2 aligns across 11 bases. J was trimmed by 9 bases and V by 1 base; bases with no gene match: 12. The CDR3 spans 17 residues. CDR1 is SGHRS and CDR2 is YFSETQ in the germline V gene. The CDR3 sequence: CASSLPTSGKGEGEQFF. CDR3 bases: TGCGCCAGCAGCTTGCCGACTAGCGGGAAAGGAGAGGGTGAGCAGTTCTTC.

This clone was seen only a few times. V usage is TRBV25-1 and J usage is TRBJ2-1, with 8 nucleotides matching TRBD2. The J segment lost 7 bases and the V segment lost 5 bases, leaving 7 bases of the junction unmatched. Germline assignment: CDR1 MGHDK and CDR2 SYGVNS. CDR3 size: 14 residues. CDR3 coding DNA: TGTGCCAGCAGTCCGGGAGGGCCTGAAAATGAGCAGTTCTTC. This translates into CASSPGGPENEQFF.

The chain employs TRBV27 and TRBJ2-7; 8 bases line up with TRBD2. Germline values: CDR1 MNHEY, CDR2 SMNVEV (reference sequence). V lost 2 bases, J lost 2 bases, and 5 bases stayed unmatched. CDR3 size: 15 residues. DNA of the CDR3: TGTGCCAGCAGTTTAGGGGCTAGCGGGCCCTACGAGCAGTACTTC. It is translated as CASSLGASGPYEQYF.

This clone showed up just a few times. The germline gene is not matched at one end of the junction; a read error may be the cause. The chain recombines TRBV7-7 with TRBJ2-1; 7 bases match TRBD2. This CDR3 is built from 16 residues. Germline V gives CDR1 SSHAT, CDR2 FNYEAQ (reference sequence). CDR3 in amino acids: CASSLTAGAGYNEQFF. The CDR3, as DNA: TGTGCTAGCAGCTTAACGGCGGGAGCGGGCTACAATGAGCAGTTCTTC.

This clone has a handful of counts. CDR3 sequence reads: CASSTRTGGYTF. The DNA of the CDR3 is TGTGCCAGTAGTACTCGGACAGGGGGCTACACCTTC. The chain couples TRBV19 to TRBJ1-2, with 8 nucleotides matching TRBD1. The CDR3 runs 12 residues. Germline V gene lookup returns CDR1 LNHDA and CDR2 SQIVND (reference sequence). The ends lost 4 bases at V and 8 bases at J; junction bases unmatched: 3.

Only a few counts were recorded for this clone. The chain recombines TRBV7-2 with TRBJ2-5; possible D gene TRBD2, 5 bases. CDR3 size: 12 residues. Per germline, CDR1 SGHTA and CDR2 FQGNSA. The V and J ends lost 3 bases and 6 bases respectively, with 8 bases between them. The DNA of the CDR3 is TGTGCCAGCAGCTTGGAGCGGCAGACCCAGTACTTC. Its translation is CASSLERQTQYF.

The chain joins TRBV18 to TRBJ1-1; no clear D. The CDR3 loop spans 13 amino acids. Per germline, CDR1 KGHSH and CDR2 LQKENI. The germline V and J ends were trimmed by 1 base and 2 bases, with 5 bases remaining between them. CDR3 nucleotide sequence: TGTGCCAGCTCACCACTAGAAAACACTGAAGCTTTCTTT. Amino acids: CASSPLENTEAFF.

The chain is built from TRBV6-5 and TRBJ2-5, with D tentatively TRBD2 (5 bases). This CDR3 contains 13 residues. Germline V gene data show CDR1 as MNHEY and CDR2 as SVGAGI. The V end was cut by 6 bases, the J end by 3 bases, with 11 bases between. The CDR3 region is CASRTLAEETQYF. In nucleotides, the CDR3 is TGTGCCAGCAGGACCCTAGCAGAAGAGACCCAGTACTTC.

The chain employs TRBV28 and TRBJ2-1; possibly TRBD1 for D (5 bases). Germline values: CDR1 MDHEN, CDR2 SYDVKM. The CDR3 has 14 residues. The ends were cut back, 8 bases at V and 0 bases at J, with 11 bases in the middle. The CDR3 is CASRTGRSYNEQFF. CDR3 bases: TGTGCCAGCCGCACAGGCCGCTCCTACAATGAGCAGTTCTTC.

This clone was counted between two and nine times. In DNA form, the CDR3 reads TGTGCCAGCAGCGTAGAAAGCGGAAGGGTAGATACGCAGTATTTT. It translates to CASSVESGRVDTQYF. This chain uses TRBV9 with TRBJ2-3; D perhaps matches TRBD2 (5 bases). Germline CDR1 reads SGDLS; CDR2 reads YYNGEE. Trimming left V 0 bases short and J 5 bases short, with 13 bases between. This CDR3 is 15 amino acids long.

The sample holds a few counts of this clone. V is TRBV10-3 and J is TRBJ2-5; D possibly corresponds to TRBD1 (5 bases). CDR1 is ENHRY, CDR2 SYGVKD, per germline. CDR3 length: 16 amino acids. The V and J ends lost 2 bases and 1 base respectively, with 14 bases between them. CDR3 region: CAISEIFREGQETQYF. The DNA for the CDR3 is TGTGCCATCAGTGAGATCTTCAGGGAAGGCCAAGAGACCCAGTACTTC.

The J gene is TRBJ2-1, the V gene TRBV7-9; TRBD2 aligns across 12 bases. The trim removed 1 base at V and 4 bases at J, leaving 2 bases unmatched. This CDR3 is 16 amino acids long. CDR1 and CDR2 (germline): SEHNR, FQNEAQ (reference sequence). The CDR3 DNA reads TGTGCCAGCAGCTTAGGGACTAGCGGGGATTACAATGAGCAGTTCTTC. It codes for CASSLGTSGDYNEQFF.

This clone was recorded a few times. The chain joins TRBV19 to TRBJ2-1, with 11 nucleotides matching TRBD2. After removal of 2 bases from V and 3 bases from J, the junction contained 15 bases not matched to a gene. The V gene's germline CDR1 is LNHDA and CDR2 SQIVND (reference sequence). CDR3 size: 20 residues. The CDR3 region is CASSIPGTSGALSLYNEQFF. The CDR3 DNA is TGTGCCAGTAGTATACCAGGGACTAGCGGAGCCCTTTCTCTCTACAATGAGCAGTTCTTC.

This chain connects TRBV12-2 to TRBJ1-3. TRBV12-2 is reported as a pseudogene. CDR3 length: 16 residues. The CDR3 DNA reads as TGTGCAAGTCGCTTCCCCCTGAGGAGCTCTGGAAACACCATATATTTT. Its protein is CASRFPLRSSGNTIYF.

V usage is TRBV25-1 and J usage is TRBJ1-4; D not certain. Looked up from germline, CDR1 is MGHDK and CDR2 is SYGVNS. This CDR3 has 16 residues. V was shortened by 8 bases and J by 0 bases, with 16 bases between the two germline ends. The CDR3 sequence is CASSSPSRATNEKLFF. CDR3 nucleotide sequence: TGTGCCAGCTCCTCTCCTTCCCGGGCAACTAATGAAAAACTGTTTTTT.

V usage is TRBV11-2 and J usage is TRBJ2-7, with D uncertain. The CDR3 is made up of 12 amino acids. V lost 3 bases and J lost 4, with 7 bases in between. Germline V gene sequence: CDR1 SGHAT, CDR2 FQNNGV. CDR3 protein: CASSLTSYEQYF. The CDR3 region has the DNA TGTGCCAGCAGCTTGACTTCTTACGAGCAGTACTTC.

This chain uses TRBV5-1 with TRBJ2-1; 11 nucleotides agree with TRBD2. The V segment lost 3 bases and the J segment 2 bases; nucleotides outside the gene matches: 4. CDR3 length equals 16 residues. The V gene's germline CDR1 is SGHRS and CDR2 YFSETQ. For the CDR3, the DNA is TGCGCCAGCAGCTCCACGACTAGCGGGGCCTACAATGAGCAGTTCTTC. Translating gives CASSSTTSGAYNEQFF.

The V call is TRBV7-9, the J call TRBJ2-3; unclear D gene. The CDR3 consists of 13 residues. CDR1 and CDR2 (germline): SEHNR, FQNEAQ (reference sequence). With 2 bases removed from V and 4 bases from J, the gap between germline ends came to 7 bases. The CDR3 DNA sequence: TGTGCCAGCAGCTTAAAGCCTTCAGATACGCAGTATTTT. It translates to CASSLKPSDTQYF.

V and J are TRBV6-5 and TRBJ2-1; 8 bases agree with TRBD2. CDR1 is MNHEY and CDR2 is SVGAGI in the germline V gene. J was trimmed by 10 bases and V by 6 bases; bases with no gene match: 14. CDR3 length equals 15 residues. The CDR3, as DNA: TGTGCCAGCAGCATCGCTACTAGCGGTTTAGGGGAGCAGTTCTTC. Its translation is CASSIATSGLGEQFF.

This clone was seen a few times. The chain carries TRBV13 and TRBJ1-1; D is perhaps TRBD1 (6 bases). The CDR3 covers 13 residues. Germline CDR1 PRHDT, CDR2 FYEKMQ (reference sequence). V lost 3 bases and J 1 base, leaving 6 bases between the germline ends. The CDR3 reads CASSLGQNTEAFF. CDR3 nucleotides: TGTGCCAGCAGCTTGGGACAGAACACTGAAGCTTTCTTT.

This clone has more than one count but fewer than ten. CDR3 DNA sequence: TGTGCCAGCAGTAGTGAGAACAGGGGAAACAATCAGCCCCAGCATTTT. It yields the protein CASSSENRGNNQPQHF. The V gene is TRBV27, the J gene TRBJ1-5; 7 nucleotides align to TRBD1. J was trimmed by 3 bases and V by 5 bases; bases with no gene match: 10. CDR1 is MNHEY, CDR2 SMNVEV, per germline (reference sequence). The CDR3 loop spans 16 amino acids.